This T cell receptor (beta chain) was sequenced during a study of cytomegalovirus exposure and HLA in healthy donors. As for this clone: Its matching antigen is unknown.

General study points: According to a later analysis, TCR clusters from the first cohort tended to co-occur in the roughly 120 validation repertoires.

Some clones are missing from TCRdb's copy, which holds only in-frame ones; the method was immunoSEQ multiplex PCR. The sample records about 120,000 clones, 89% being singletons. The sample comprised PBMCs. This TCR was sampled from a woman between 18 and 30 years old in good health and CMV-seronegative.

The CDR3 sequence: CASSLGRTGPTDTQYF. CDR3 sequence (DNA): TGCGCCAGCAGCCTGGGGAGGACAGGGCCCACAGATACGCAGTATTTT. The gene calls are TRBV5-1 and TRBJ2-3; 8 bases fit TRBD1. Germline V gene data show CDR1 as SGHRS and CDR2 as YFSETQ. J lost 2 bases, V lost 4 bases, and 9 bases had no gene match. The CDR3 is 16 residues long. The complete variable domain, with remaining parts taken from reference TRBV5-1 and TRBJ2-3, reads KAGVTQTPRYLIKTRGQQVTLSCSPISGHRSVSWYQQTPGQGLQFLFEYFSETQRNKGNFPGRFSGRQFSNSRSEMNVSTLELGDSALYLCASSLGRTGPTDTQYFGPGTRLTVL.